This T cell receptor beta chain was identified in a study of beta chain features in type 1 diabetes. A word on this clone: Its specificity is unknown.

Trimming took 2 bases from V and 4 from J, leaving 7 bases between them. From germline, CDR1 is MGHDK and CDR2 SYGVNS. This CDR3 is 13 amino acids long. All of the isolated RNA was reverse transcribed, so expressed TCRB transcripts were sequenced. TCRdb's table, derived via immunoSEQ multiplex PCR, lists solely in-frame clones and lacks some. The sample lists hundreds of thousands of clones, 12% to 15% occurring once. Study conclusions and caveats: Compared to healthy donors, patients appeared to have naive, central memory and Treg TCRB repertoires that were more alike.

Sequenced input: central memory CD4+ T cells from blood. This TCR was recovered from a man aged 30 to 45 in good health. The chain couples TRBV25-1 to TRBJ2-3; D is possibly TRBD2 (5 bases). In DNA form, the CDR3 reads TGTGCCAGCAGTGAAGGGCGGGCAGATACGCAGTATTTT. This codes for CASSEGRADTQYF.